Listed below are T cell receptor beta chains from one sample, sequenced in a study of Tregs in tolerant kidney transplant recipients. Sequenced by immunoSEQ multiplex PCR; TCRdb stores in-frame clones only, minus some. The profile shows around 230,000 clones, around 81% of them singletons. Material for sequencing was CD4+ T cells from blood. The origin of the receptors is a human donor in good health. The CDR3 runs from the conserved cysteine through the conserved F or W. Each record gives: clone size, V gene, D gene, J gene, CDR3 protein, CDR3 DNA. D genes are given only for firm matches. A row's size may be missing; if present it is once, few, many or a size class.

>NA|TRBV5-4|TRBD2|TRBJ2-2
CASSLEAGGNTGELFF
TGTGCCAGCAGCTTGGAAGCGGGAGGGAACACCGGGGAGCTGTTTTTT
>NA|TRBV5-5|NA|TRBJ1-2
CASSPRAYDGYTF
TGTGCCAGCAGCCCCAGGGCGTATGATGGCTACACCTTC
>NA|TRBV21-1|NA|TRBJ1-6
CASRGKDGLDSPLHF
TGTGCCAGCAGGGGCAAGGACGGCCTTGATTCACCCCTCCACTTT
>NA|TRBV29-1|TRBD1|TRBJ2-5
CSVERPDRGGETQYF
TGCAGCGTTGAGAGGCCCGACAGGGGGGGAGAGACCCAGTACTTC
>NA|TRBV5-1|NA|TRBJ2-5
CASSGLYQETQYF
TGCGCCAGCAGCGGACTGTATCAAGAGACCCAGTACTTC
>NA|TRBV6-1|NA|TRBJ2-7
CASSDDRALRREQYF
TGTGCCAGCAGTGATGACAGAGCCCTGAGGCGCGAGCAGTACTTC
>NA|TRBV29-1|NA|TRBJ2-2
CSVGGGAGTGELFF
TGCAGCGTTGGGGGCGGGGCGGGGACCGGGGAGCTGTTTTTT
>few|TRBV5-1|TRBD1|TRBJ1-2
CASSLGGSRDRPLAF
TGCGCCAGCAGCTTGGGGGGATCCCGGGACAGGCCCCTCGCCTTC
>NA|TRBV27|NA|TRBJ1-2
CASNESGGSGGYTF
TGTGCCAGCAACGAATCGGGGGGCTCGGGAGGCTACACCTTC
>NA|TRBV2|TRBD1|TRBJ1-6
CASRRQGNNSPLHF
TGTGCCAGCAGACGACAGGGTAATAATTCACCCCTCCACTTT
>NA|TRBV4-1|NA|TRBJ2-3
CASSQDLGVGIDTQYF
TGCGCCAGCAGCCAAGACCTGGGGGTAGGGATAGATACGCAGTATTTT
>NA|TRBV2|NA|TRBJ2-2
CASSVSVLGTGELFF
TGTGCCAGCAGTGTGTCAGTTTTAGGCACCGGGGAGCTGTTTTTT
>NA|TRBV11-2|NA|TRBJ2-7
CASRPNPIATYEQYF
TGTGCCAGCAGACCCAACCCCATCGCCACCTACGAGCAGTACTTC
>NA|TRBV10-2|NA|TRBJ2-7
CASSYLDEQYF
TGCGCCAGCAGTTACCTCGACGAGCAGTACTTC
>NA|TRBV6-4|NA|TRBJ2-6
CASSDSGRGANVLTF
TGTGCCAGCAGTGACTCAGGACGGGGGGCCAACGTCCTGACTTTC
>NA|TRBV5-4|NA|TRBJ2-7
CASSLFSDPYEQYF
TGTGCCAGCAGCTTGTTCAGCGACCCCTACGAGCAGTACTTC
>NA|TRBV29-1|NA|TRBJ2-7
CSARVGYDPYEQYF
TGCAGCGCCCGTGTCGGCTATGATCCCTACGAGCAGTACTTC
>NA|TRBV13|NA|TRBJ2-3
CASSLPGTSTDTQYF
TGTGCCAGCAGCCTACCGGGGACGTCTACAGATACGCAGTATTTT
>NA|TRBV6-4|NA|TRBJ1-1
CASSDEEGNTEAFF
TGTGCCAGCAGTGACGAGGAGGGGAACACTGAAGCTTTCTTT
>NA|TRBV9|TRBD2|TRBJ2-3
CASSVGLAAQYF
TGTGCCAGCAGCGTAGGACTAGCGGCGCAGTATTTT
>NA|TRBV18|NA|TRBJ2-7
CASSPPALDEQYF
TGTGCCAGCTCACCACCAGCTCTCGACGAGCAGTACTTC
>once|TRBV30|NA|TRBJ1-4
CAWSPKEGNEKLFF
TGTGCCTGGAGTCCGAAGGAGGGAAATGAAAAACTGTTTTTT
>NA|TRBV7-8|TRBD1|TRBJ1-1
CASSPRDRMNTEAFF
TGTGCCAGCAGCCCTCGGGACAGAATGAACACTGAAGCTTTCTTT
>few|TRBV9|NA|TRBJ2-1
CASSVKSRGNEQFF
TGTGCCAGCAGCGTCAAGTCTAGGGGGAATGAGCAGTTCTTC
>NA|TRBV6-5|NA|TRBJ2-7
CAGRPVRSVEQYF
TGTGCCGGAAGACCAGTTCGGTCGGTGGAGCAGTACTTC
>NA|TRBV11-1|NA|TRBJ1-5
CASSWAGQLHQPQHF
TGTGCCAGCAGCTGGGCTGGGCAGCTGCATCAGCCCCAGCATTTT
>NA|TRBV30|NA|TRBJ1-5
CAWNTGGDQPQHF
TGTGCCTGGAATACAGGTGGGGATCAGCCCCAGCATTTT
>NA|TRBV6-5|NA|TRBJ1-4
CASSYGRTNEKLFF
TGTGCCAGCAGTTACGGTAGAACTAATGAAAAACTGTTTTTT
>few|TRBV2|NA|TRBJ2-3
CASSLTGPSTDTQYF
TGTGCCAGCAGTCTGACAGGCCCTAGCACAGATACGCAGTATTTT
>NA|TRBV11-2|NA|TRBJ1-1
CASSTVKRRGAWGYTEAFF
TGTGCCAGCAGCACTGTCAAACGGCGGGGGGCATGGGGGTACACTGAAGCTTTCTTT
>NA|TRBV5-1|NA|TRBJ2-1
CASRSAGVYNEQFF
TGCGCCAGCAGGTCGGCCGGGGTTTACAATGAGCAGTTCTTC
>NA|TRBV5-1|NA|TRBJ1-1
CASSLASGAQSEAFF
TGCGCCAGCAGCTTGGCTTCCGGGGCGCAGTCTGAAGCTTTCTTT
>NA|TRBV6-5|TRBD1|TRBJ2-2
CASSFGQGFTGELFF
TGTGCCAGCAGTTTCGGACAGGGGTTCACCGGGGAGCTGTTTTTT
>NA|TRBV19|NA|TRBJ1-2
CASSIDGVPYGYTF
TGTGCCAGTAGTATCGATGGAGTTCCCTATGGCTACACCTTC
>NA|TRBV7-2|TRBD2|TRBJ2-5
CASSLVLAGPQETQYF
TGTGCCAGCAGCTTAGTGCTAGCGGGACCCCAAGAGACCCAGTACTTC
>NA|TRBV15|NA|TRBJ2-3
CATSRVRAQLSGKWDTDTQYF
TGTGCCACCAGCAGAGTGAGGGCGCAACTGTCCGGGAAATGGGACACAGATACGCAGTATTTT
>few|TRBV10-3|NA|TRBJ2-7
CAISEWGPEQYF
TGTGCCATCAGTGAGTGGGGCCCCGAGCAGTACTTC
>NA|TRBV18|TRBD2|TRBJ2-1
CASSPLSVAGNNEQFF
TGTGCCAGCTCACCTTTATCAGTAGCGGGAAACAATGAGCAGTTCTTC
>NA|TRBV7-8|TRBD1|TRBJ1-5
CASSFDRGNQPQHF
TGTGCCAGCAGCTTTGACAGGGGTAATCAGCCCCAGCATTTT
>NA|TRBV6-5|TRBD1|TRBJ2-7
CASSYGQVDYEQYF
TGTGCCAGCAGTTACGGACAGGTGGACTACGAGCAGTACTTC
>NA|TRBV7-4|TRBD1|TRBJ1-5
CASSPAGGRQGDQPQHF
TGTGCCAGCAGCCCGGCGGGGGGACGACAGGGCGATCAGCCCCAGCATTTT
>once|TRBV5-1|NA|TRBJ1-3
CASSLGTDGNTIYF
TGCGCCAGCAGCTTGGGGACAGACGGAAACACCATATATTTT
>NA|TRBV5-1|TRBD2|TRBJ2-3
CASTHGLAGGPDTQYF
TGCGCCAGCACCCACGGACTAGCGGGGGGGCCGGATACGCAGTATTTT
>NA|TRBV10-1|NA|TRBJ1-1
CASSDVQNTEAFF
TGCGCCAGCAGTGACGTCCAGAACACTGAAGCTTTCTTT
>NA|TRBV5-1|TRBD1|TRBJ2-3
CASSLLQGLGTDTQYF
TGCGCCAGCAGCTTGCTACAGGGGCTGGGCACAGATACGCAGTATTTT
>NA|TRBV6-5|NA|TRBJ2-1
CASSHRRQSGNEQFF
TGTGCCAGCAGCCACCGTCGACAGTCAGGGAATGAGCAGTTCTTC
>few|TRBV5-1|NA|TRBJ1-3
CASSSEIHGSGNTIYF
TGCGCCAGCAGCTCCGAAATACATGGCTCTGGAAACACCATATATTTT
>NA|TRBV29-1|TRBD1|TRBJ2-7
CSVVGTGGKLNEQYF
TGCAGCGTTGTCGGGACAGGGGGAAAGCTAAACGAGCAGTACTTC